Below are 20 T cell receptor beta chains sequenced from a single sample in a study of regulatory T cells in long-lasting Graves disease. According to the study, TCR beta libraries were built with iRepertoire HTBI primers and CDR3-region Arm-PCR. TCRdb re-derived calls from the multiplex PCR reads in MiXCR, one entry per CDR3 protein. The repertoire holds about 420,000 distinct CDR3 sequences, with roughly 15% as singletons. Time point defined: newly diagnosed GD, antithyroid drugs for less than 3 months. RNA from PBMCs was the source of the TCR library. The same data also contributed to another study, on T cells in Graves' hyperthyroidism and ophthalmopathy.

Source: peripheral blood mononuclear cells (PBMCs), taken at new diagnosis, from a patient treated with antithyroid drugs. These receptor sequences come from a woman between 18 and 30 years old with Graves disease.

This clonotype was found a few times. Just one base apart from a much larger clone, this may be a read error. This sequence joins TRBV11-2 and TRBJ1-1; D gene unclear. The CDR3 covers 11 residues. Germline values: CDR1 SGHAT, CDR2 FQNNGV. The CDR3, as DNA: TGCGCCAGCAGCTCGAACACTGGAGCTTTCTTT. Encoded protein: CASSSNTGAFF.

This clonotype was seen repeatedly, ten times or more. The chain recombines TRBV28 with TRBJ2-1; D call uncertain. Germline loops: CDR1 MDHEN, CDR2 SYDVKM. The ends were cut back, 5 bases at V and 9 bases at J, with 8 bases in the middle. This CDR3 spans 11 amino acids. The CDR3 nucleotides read TGTGCCAGCAGTATCAAGGGTGAGCAGTTCTTC. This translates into CASSIKGEQFF.

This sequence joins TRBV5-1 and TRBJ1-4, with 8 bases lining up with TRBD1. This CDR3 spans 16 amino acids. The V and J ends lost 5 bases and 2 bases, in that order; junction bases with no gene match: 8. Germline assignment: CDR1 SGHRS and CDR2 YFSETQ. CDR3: CASRRDTGGTNEKLFF. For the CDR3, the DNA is TGCGCCAGCAGGCGGGACACAGGGGGTACTAATGAAAAACTGTTTTTT.

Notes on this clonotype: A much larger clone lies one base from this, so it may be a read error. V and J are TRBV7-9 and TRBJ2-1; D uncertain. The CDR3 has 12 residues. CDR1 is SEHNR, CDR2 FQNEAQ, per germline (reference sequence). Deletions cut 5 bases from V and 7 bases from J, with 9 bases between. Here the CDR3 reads CASSHDFNEQFF. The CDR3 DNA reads TGTGCCAGCAGCCACGACTTTAATGAGCAGTTCTTC. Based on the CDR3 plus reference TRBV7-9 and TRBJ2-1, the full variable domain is DTGVSQNPRHKITKRGQNVTFRCDPISEHNRLYWYRQTLGQGPEFLTYFQNEAQLEKSRLLSDRFSAERPKGSFSTLEIQRTEQGDSAMYLCASSHDFNEQFFGPGTRLTVL.

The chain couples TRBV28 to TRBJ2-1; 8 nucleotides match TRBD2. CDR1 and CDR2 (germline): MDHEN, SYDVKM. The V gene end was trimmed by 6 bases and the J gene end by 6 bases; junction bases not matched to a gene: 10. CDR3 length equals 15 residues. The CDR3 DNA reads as TGTGCCAGCAGGACCGGGACTAGAACCCCCAATGAGCAGTTCTTC. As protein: CASRTGTRTPNEQFF.

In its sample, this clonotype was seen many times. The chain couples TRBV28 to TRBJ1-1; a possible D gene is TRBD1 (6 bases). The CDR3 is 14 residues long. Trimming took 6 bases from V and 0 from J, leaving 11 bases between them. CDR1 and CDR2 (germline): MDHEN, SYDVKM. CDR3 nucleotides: TGTGCCAGCAGGACAGGCGGGATGAACACTGAAGCTTTCTTT. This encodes CASRTGGMNTEAFF.

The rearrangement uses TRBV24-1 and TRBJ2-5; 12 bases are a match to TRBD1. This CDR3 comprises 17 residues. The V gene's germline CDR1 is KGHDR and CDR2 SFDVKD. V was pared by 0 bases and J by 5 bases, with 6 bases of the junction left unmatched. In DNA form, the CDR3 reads TGTGCCACCAGTGATTTGCGCGGGGGACAGGGGGCTGAGACCCAGTACTTC. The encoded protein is CATSDLRGGQGAETQYF.

As DNA, the CDR3 is TGTGCCAGCAGTGAATCTGGGACAGGGGGATCAGTGGATGGCTACACCTTC. The encoded protein is CASSESGTGGSVDGYTF. The chain combines TRBV25-1 with TRBJ1-2; 11 bases line up with TRBD1. Germline CDR1 is MGHDK and CDR2 is SYGVNS. The CDR3 is made up of 17 amino acids. V dropped 1 base and J dropped 6; count of bases not matched to a gene: 10.

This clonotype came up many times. The CDR3 reads CSVPLRRNEQFF. The DNA for the CDR3 is TGCAGCGTACCACTGAGGCGGAATGAGCAGTTCTTC. The J gene is TRBJ2-1, the V gene TRBV29-1; D is undetermined. CDR1 is SQVTM and CDR2 is ANQGSEA in the germline V gene. The germline V and J ends were trimmed by 6 bases and 7 bases, with 13 bases remaining between them. This CDR3 spans 12 amino acids.

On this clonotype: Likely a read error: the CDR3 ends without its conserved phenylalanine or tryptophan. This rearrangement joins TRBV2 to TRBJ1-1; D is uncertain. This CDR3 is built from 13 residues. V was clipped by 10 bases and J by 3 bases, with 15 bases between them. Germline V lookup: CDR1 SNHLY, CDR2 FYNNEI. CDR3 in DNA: TGTGCCATCCGTTCCCCGGCCGACACTGAAGCTTTCCTT. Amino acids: CAIRSPADTEAFL.

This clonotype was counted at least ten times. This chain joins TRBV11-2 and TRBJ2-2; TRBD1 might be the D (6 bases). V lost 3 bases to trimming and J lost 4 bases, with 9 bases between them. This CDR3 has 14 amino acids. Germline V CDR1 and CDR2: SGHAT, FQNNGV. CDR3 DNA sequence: TGTGCCAGCAGCTTTGACAGGATCACCGGGGAGCTGTTTTTT. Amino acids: CASSFDRITGELFF.

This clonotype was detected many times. The CDR3 loop reads CASSESRDLSYNEQFF. The CDR3 region has the DNA TGTGCCAGCAGTGAGTCCAGGGATCTATCCTACAATGAGCAGTTCTTC. The rearrangement links TRBV2 to TRBJ2-1; possible D gene TRBD1, 5 bases. The germline V and J ends were trimmed by 3 bases and 1 base, with 13 bases remaining between them. The germline CDR1 and CDR2 sequences are SNHLY and FYNNEI. The CDR3 totals 16 residues.

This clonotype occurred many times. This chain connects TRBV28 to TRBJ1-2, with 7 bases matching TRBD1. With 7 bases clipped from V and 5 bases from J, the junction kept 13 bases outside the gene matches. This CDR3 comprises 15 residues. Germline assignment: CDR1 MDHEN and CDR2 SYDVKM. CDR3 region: CASTTPLGQIYGYTF. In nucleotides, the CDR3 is TGTGCCAGCACCACCCCGTTGGGACAGATATATGGCTACACCTTC.

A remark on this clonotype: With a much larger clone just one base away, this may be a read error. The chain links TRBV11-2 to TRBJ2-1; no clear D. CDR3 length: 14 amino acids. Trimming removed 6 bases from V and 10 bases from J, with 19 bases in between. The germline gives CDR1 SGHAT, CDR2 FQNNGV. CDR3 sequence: CASSGSAGINEQFF. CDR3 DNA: TGTGCCAGCAGTGGGTCGGCAGGAATCAACGAGCAGTTCTTC.

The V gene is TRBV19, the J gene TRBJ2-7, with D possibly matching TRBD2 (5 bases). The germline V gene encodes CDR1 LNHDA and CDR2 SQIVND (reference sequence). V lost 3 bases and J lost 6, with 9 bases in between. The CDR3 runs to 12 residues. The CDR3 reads CASSISGSEQYF. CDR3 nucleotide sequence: TGTGCCAGTAGTATTAGTGGGAGCGAGCAGTACTTC.

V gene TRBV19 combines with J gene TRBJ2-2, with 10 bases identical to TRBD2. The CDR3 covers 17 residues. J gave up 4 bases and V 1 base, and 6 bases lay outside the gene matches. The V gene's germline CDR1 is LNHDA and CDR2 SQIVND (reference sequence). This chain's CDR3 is CASSIGRLAGVTGELFF. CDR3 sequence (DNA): TGTGCCAGTAGTATAGGTCGTCTAGCGGGAGTCACCGGGGAGCTGTTTTTT.

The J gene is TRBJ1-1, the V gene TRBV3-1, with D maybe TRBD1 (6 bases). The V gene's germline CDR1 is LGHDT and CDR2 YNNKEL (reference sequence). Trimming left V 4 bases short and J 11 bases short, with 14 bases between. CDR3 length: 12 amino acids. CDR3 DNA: TGTGCCAGCAGCCCTACAGGGTCGAAGGCTTTCTTT. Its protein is CASSPTGSKAFF.

The CDR3, as DNA: TGTGCCAGCAGCGATCGGAGGGTTGGCTACACCTTC. This translates into CASSDRRVGYTF. The V call is TRBV6-1, the J call TRBJ1-2; D is uncertain. V lost 6 bases to trimming and J lost 7 bases, with 12 bases between them. Germline lookup yields CDR1 MNHNS and CDR2 SASEGT. The CDR3 consists of 12 residues.

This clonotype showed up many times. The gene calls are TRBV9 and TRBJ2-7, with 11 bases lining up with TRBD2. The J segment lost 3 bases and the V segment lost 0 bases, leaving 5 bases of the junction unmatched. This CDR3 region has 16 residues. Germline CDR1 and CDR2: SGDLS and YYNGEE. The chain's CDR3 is CASSVGPTSGNYEQYF. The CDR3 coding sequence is TGTGCCAGCAGCGTAGGACCGACTAGCGGGAACTACGAGCAGTACTTC.

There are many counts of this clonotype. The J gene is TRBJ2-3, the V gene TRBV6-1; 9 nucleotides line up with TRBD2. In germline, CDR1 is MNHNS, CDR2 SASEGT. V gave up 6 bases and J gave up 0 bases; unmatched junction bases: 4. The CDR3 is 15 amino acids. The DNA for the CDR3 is TGTGCCAGCAGCCGACTAGCGGCTAGCACAGATACGCAGTATTTT. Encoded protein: CASSRLAASTDTQYF.